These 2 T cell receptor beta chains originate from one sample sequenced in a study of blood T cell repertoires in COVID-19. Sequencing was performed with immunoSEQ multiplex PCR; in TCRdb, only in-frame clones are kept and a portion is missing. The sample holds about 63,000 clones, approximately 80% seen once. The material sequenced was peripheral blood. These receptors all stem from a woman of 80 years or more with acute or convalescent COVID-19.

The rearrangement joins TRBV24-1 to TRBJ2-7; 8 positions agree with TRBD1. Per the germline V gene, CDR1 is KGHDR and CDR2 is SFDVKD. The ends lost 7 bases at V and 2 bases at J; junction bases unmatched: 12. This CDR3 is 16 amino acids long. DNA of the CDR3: TGTGCCACCAGCGACGGACAGGGAAACGTACCCTACGAGCAGTACTTC. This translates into CATSDGQGNVPYEQYF.

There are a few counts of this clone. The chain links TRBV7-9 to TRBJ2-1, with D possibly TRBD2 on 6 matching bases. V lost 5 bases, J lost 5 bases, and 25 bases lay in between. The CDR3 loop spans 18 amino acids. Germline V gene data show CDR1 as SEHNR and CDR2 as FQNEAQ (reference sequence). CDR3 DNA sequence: TGTGCCAGCAGCCCGACATTGGTACTAGCCCCCCTTAACAATGAGCAGTTCTTC. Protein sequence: CASSPTLVLAPLNNEQFF. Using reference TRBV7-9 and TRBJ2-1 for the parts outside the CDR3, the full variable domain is DTGVSQNPRHKITKRGQNVTFRCDPISEHNRLYWYRQTLGQGPEFLTYFQNEAQLEKSRLLSDRFSAERPKGSFSTLEIQRTEQGDSAMYLCASSPTLVLAPLNNEQFFGPGTRLTVL.